What follows are 24 T cell receptor beta chains derived from one specimen sequenced in a study of T cells in Graves' hyperthyroidism and ophthalmopathy. TCR beta CDR3 region amplification was performed from RNA transcripts. The primer set for the first-round RT-PCR of the TCR CDR3 was HTBI. TCRdb reanalysed the multiplex PCR reads using MiXCR and keeps one entry per CDR3 protein. Among 620,000 or so distinct CDR3 sequences listed, 14% were seen once. The sample comprised blood. The receptors here all came from a woman in her 50s with Graves' ophthalmopathy.

This clonotype occurred many times. The rearrangement uses TRBV20-1 and TRBJ2-1; D unresolved. V lost 4 bases and J 3 bases, leaving 7 bases between the germline ends. Germline lookup yields CDR1 DFQATT and CDR2 SNEGSKA (reference sequence). The CDR3 runs to 12 residues. The CDR3 DNA is TGCAGTGCTACATTTCGCTACAATGAGCAGTTCTTC. Translating it yields CSATFRYNEQFF.

This clonotype was observed many times. The V call is TRBV11-1, the J call TRBJ2-2; D is ambiguous. Germline V gene sequence: CDR1 SGHAT, CDR2 FQDESV (reference sequence). The CDR3 runs 15 residues. The V end was cut by 5 bases, the J end by 3 bases, with 13 bases between. The CDR3, as DNA: TGTGCCAGCAGCCCATCCTCGAGAGACACCGGGGAGCTGTTTTTT. Its protein product is CASSPSSRDTGELFF.

This clonotype occurred many times. This chain joins TRBV27 and TRBJ1-1; D is unclear. Germline V gene lookup returns CDR1 MNHEY and CDR2 SMNVEV (reference sequence). V lost 2 bases and J 10 bases, leaving 17 bases between the germline ends. The CDR3 covers 14 residues. CDR3 protein: CASSLSYELEGAFF. Written as DNA, the CDR3 is TGTGCCAGCAGTTTAAGCTACGAATTGGAGGGAGCTTTCTTT.

This clonotype appeared many times. The J gene is TRBJ1-5, the V gene TRBV11-2, with TRBD1 matching over 9 bases. The germline V gene has CDR1 SGHAT and CDR2 FQNNGV. This CDR3 has 19 amino acids. V was pared by 5 bases and J by 3 bases, with 17 bases of the junction left unmatched. The chain's CDR3 is CASSPGQGLIQGNNQPQHF. DNA for the CDR3: TGTGCCAGCAGCCCCGGACAGGGGCTCATCCAAGGAAACAATCAGCCCCAGCATTTT.

The chain couples TRBV6-2 or TRBV6-3 to TRBJ2-3, with D perhaps being TRBD1 or TRBD2 (5 bases each). The CDR3 covers 15 residues. Germline CDR1 is MNHEY and CDR2 is SVGEGT. Trimming removed 2 bases from V and 2 bases from J, with 11 bases in between. For the CDR3, the DNA is TGTGCCAGCAGTTACGGGGGTACAAACACAGATACGCAGTATTTT. Translation gives CASSYGGTNTDTQYF.

The J gene is TRBJ2-4, the V gene TRBV20-1, with 15 nucleotides matching TRBD2. The junction had 6 bases not matched to a gene; V was cut back by 0 bases and J by 6 bases. From germline, CDR1 is DFQATT and CDR2 SNEGSKA (reference sequence). CDR3 length equals 17 residues. The chain's CDR3 is CSARDRTSGRDRNIQYF. Here the CDR3 DNA reads TGCAGTGCTAGAGACCGGACTAGCGGGAGGGATAGAAACATTCAGTACTTC.

This clonotype occurred many times. The V call is TRBV4-1, the J call TRBJ1-5, with D maybe TRBD1 (6 bases). The V gene lost 2 bases and the J gene lost 9 bases, with 14 bases spanning the gap. Germline V CDR1 and CDR2: MGHRA, YSYEKL. The CDR3 consists of 14 residues. The CDR3 is CASSQTGSPAPQHF. In DNA form, the CDR3 reads TGCGCCAGCAGCCAAACAGGGTCTCCTGCGCCCCAGCATTTT.

This sequence joins TRBV19 and TRBJ2-3, with 11 positions matching TRBD2. With 4 bases clipped from V and 1 base from J, the junction kept 4 bases outside the gene matches. The germline CDR1 and CDR2 sequences are LNHDA and SQIVND (reference sequence). The CDR3 sequence is 16 residues long. The DNA of the CDR3 is TGTGCCAGTAGTACCCCACTAGCGGGGGGCACAGATACGCAGTATTTT. It specifies CASSTPLAGGTDTQYF.

The V and J genes are TRBV19 and TRBJ2-1; either TRBD1 or TRBD2 may fit D (5 bases each). This CDR3 has 12 residues. In germline, CDR1 is LNHDA, CDR2 SQIVND (reference sequence). With 4 bases removed from V and 10 bases from J, the gap between germline ends came to 11 bases. CDR3 residues: CASSTSGHEQFF. The CDR3 bases are TGTGCCAGTAGTACCAGCGGACACGAGCAGTTCTTC. The full variable domain, its missing parts supplied by reference TRBV19 and TRBJ2-1, is DGGITQSPKYLFRKEGQNVTLSCEQNLNHDAMYWYRQDPGQGLRLIYYSQIVNDFQKGDIAEGYSVSREKKESFPLTVTSAQKNPTAFYLCASSTSGHEQFFGPGTRLTVL.

This clonotype was seen ten or more times. The V gene is TRBV7-2, the J gene TRBJ2-7; the D is unclear. The V gene's germline CDR1 is SGHTA and CDR2 FQGNSA. V shed 2 bases and J shed 2 bases, with 7 bases lying between them. The CDR3 spans 13 residues. CDR3: CASSLYRAYEQYF. DNA for the CDR3: TGTGCCAGCAGCTTATATAGGGCCTACGAGCAGTACTTC. Together with reference TRBV7-2 and TRBJ2-7, the CDR3 gives the full variable domain: GAGVSQSPSNKVTEKGKDVELRCDPISGHTALYWYRQSLGQGLEFLIYFQGNSAPDKSGLPSDRFSAERTGGSVSTLTIQRTQQEDSAVYLCASSLYRAYEQYFGPGTRLTVT.

This clonotype was detected ten times or more. This rearrangement joins TRBV24-1 to TRBJ2-1; 16 nucleotides match TRBD2. CDR3 length: 16 residues. V shed 4 bases, J shed 8 bases, and the junction held 4 bases outside the gene matches. The germline CDR1 and CDR2 sequences are KGHDR and SFDVKD. This CDR3 reads CATSDVGTSGGDEQFF. As DNA, the CDR3 is TGTGCCACCAGTGACGTTGGGACTAGCGGGGGGGATGAGCAGTTCTTC.

Comment on this clonotype: A much larger clone sits a single nucleotide away, making a read error possible. The chain is built from TRBV6-1 and TRBJ2-3; 8 bases align to TRBD2. V trimming: 5 bases; J trimming: 1 base; junction bases outside the gene matches: 8. The CDR3 is made up of 16 amino acids. CDR1 MNHNS and CDR2 SASEGT come from the germline V gene. CDR3 DNA: TGTGCCAGCAGTCAACTAGCGGATGGAGGCACAGATACGCAGTATTTT. Translation gives CASSQLADGGTDTQYF.

This clonotype was recorded many times. This chain links TRBV30 with TRBJ1-1; D remains unclear. Trimming cost V 1 base and J 1 base, with 10 bases left between them. This CDR3 comprises 14 residues. The germline V gene has CDR1 GTSNPN and CDR2 SVGIG (reference sequence). The DNA of the CDR3 is TGTGCCTGGAGTGGACACGTAAAGAACACTGAAGCTTTCTTT. It is translated as CAWSGHVKNTEAFF.

This clonotype showed up many times. The chain uses TRBV30 and TRBJ2-1, with 9 bases lining up with TRBD2. The J segment lost 6 bases and the V segment lost 2 bases, leaving 8 bases of the junction unmatched. Germline CDR1 is GTSNPN and CDR2 is SVGIG (reference sequence). The CDR3 has 15 amino acids. CDR3 bases: TGTGCCTGGAGTCGCCCGGGACTAGCTATCAATGAGCAGTTCTTC. Protein sequence: CAWSRPGLAINEQFF.

V is TRBV19 and J is TRBJ2-1; the D is unclear. The germline CDR1 and CDR2 sequences are LNHDA and SQIVND (reference sequence). The CDR3 has 16 residues. V lost 0 bases, J lost 0 bases, and 9 bases lay in between. The CDR3 spells CASSIDDAYSYNEQFF. In nucleotides, the CDR3 is TGTGCCAGTAGTATAGATGACGCCTACTCCTACAATGAGCAGTTCTTC. Complete variable domain (other parts from reference TRBV19 and TRBJ2-1): DGGITQSPKYLFRKEGQNVTLSCEQNLNHDAMYWYRQDPGQGLRLIYYSQIVNDFQKGDIAEGYSVSREKKESFPLTVTSAQKNPTAFYLCASSIDDAYSYNEQFFGPGTRLTVL.

This clonotype has only a few counts. The chain carries TRBV6-2 or TRBV6-3 and TRBJ2-5; 7 nucleotides match TRBD2. Germline CDR1 and CDR2: MNHEY and SVGEGT. This CDR3 spans 13 amino acids. J was trimmed by 4 bases and V by 10 bases; bases with no gene match: 9. The CDR3 region is CATRGLHLETQYF. The CDR3 DNA sequence: TGTGCCACCCGGGGACTACATCTAGAGACCCAGTACTTC.

The chain joins TRBV13 to TRBJ1-5, with D uncertain. This CDR3 has 14 amino acids. CDR1 is PRHDT, CDR2 FYEKMQ, per germline (reference sequence). Trimming left V 2 bases short and J 4 bases short, with 9 bases between. CDR3 region: CASSLNGINQPQHF. The CDR3 DNA reads as TGTGCCAGCAGCTTAAACGGGATTAATCAGCCCCAGCATTTT.

This clonotype appeared a few times. The CDR3 region has the DNA TGTGCCAGCAGTTTCTTGGACAGGGCTTCCTACAATGAGCAGTTCTTC. Residues: CASSFLDRASYNEQFF. This chain links TRBV28 with TRBJ2-1; 8 positions match TRBD1. Germline loops: CDR1 MDHEN, CDR2 SYDVKM. The CDR3 spans 16 residues. The V and J ends lost 3 bases and 1 base, in that order; junction bases with no gene match: 5.

J is TRBJ2-5 and V is TRBV3-1, with 10 bases that match TRBD2. Germline CDR1 LGHDT, CDR2 YNNKEL (reference sequence). The CDR3 covers 18 residues. Trimming at V came to 3 bases and at J to 5 bases, leaving 15 bases not matched to a gene. The CDR3 DNA follows: TGTGCCAGCAGCCATCCCTTCAGGGGGACTAGCGTGGAGGAGACCCAGTACTTC. Its translation is CASSHPFRGTSVEETQYF.

This clonotype was counted a few times. The V gene is TRBV2, the J gene TRBJ2-2; a weak D match, TRBD1 (5 bases). The CDR3 length is 13 residues. Trimming pared 8 bases from V and 3 bases from J, leaving 10 bases between. Germline values: CDR1 SNHLY, CDR2 FYNNEI. Here the CDR3 DNA reads TGTGCCAGCCAGGGTGGGTACACCGGGGAGCTGTTTTTT. Its translation is CASQGGYTGELFF.

The chain combines TRBV6-5 with TRBJ1-2; maybe TRBD1 (5 bases). CDR3 length equals 18 residues. Germline V lookup: CDR1 MNHEY, CDR2 SVGAGI. V lost 0 bases to trimming and J lost 2 bases, with 19 bases between them. In DNA, the CDR3 is TGTGCCAGCAGTTACTCCGTCTTTGGGACCGGACGAAACTATGGCTACACCTTC. This encodes CASSYSVFGTGRNYGYTF.

This clonotype showed up just a few times. The junction shows a germline mismatch at one end, possibly a read error. The chain recombines TRBV28 with TRBJ2-7; 8 nucleotides match TRBD2. Germline V gene data show CDR1 as MDHEN and CDR2 as SYDVKM. This CDR3 comprises 12 residues. The CDR3: CASSLTSGERYF. The DNA for the CDR3 is TGTGCCAGCAGTTTAACTAGCGGCGAGCGGTACTTC.

At least ten counts were recorded for this clonotype. The chain is built from TRBV2 and TRBJ2-7; D call uncertain. V lost 7 bases to trimming and J lost 3 bases, with 13 bases between them. This CDR3 has 13 amino acids. CDR1 is SNHLY, CDR2 FYNNEI, per germline. The CDR3 protein is CASKDAPNYEQYF. For the CDR3, the DNA is TGTGCCAGCAAGGACGCCCCAAACTACGAGCAGTACTTC.

This chain links TRBV19 with TRBJ1-4, with D perhaps matching TRBD1 (6 bases). Germline V gene sequence: CDR1 LNHDA, CDR2 SQIVND (reference sequence). V shed 3 bases and J shed 7 bases, with 12 bases lying between them. The CDR3 sequence is 14 residues long. CDR3 DNA: TGTGCCAGTAGTATTTGGGGGCTCGGTGAAAAACTGTTTTTT. Protein product: CASSIWGLGEKLFF.